The sequence of this TCR beta chain was determined in a study of T-cell reconstitution after alpha-beta-depleted transplantation in children (dated by TCRdb to about 2016). Turning to the overall study: T-cell immune reconstitution after TCRalphabeta/CD19-depleted allogeneic hematopoietic cell transplantation in children was quantitatively tracked in the study by means of TCR repertoire profiling.

The intended sense of this specimen's treatment or condition label: allogeneic hematopoietic cell transplantation with graft depleted of TCRalphabeta T cells and CD19 B cells. The children who served as transplant recipients had been given grafts of TCRalphabeta/CD19-depleted allogeneic hematopoietic cells. This clonotype was picked up many times. What antigen it recognizes has not been identified. No quality values exist for individual bases; no much larger clone is one base distant. Results and caveats for the whole study, not just this receptor: Hyperexpanded clone frequencies declined over subsequent months; after one year, T-cell counts and TCRbeta diversity were mostly attributed to newly produced T cells. The high TCRbeta diversity at day 60 in some patients was ascribed to recipient T cells and intrathymic progenitors that had survived conditioning. The apparently early recovery of alphabetaT-cell counts about two months after transplant reportedly depended on only several hundred rapidly expanded clones that came from non-depleted graft cells.

The CDR3 runs 13 amino acids, cysteine and phenylalanine included. This entry keeps only the CDR3 DNA: 39 bases, framed from base 1. The germline ends are 13 bases apart after V is trimmed by 4 bases and J by 4 bases. The germline V gene supplies CDR1 SQVTM and CDR2 ANQGSEA. The library was obtained by PCR. For sequencing, an Illumina HiSeq 2500 was employed. To normalize quantification of the TCRbeta repertoire, the TCR libraries were built with molecular barcoding that relied on unique molecular identifiers. TCRdb passed the public sequencing reads through fastp at Q25 and MiXCR, retaining productive beta sequences. Rows matching on CDR3 protein sequence are summarized as one entry with the most common DNA and genes. Recorded for this sample are just under 250,000 distinct CDR3 sequences; about 26% of them occurred a single time. Jointly, the top ten make up 2% to 3% of the sample.

The source is a girl under 10 years old with Fanconi anemia, due to receive a stem cell transplant. Specimen: PBMCs, collected before TCRalphabeta/CD19-depleted stem cell transplant. The chain is encoded by TRBV29-1 joined to TRBJ2-5, with TRBD1 perhaps the D gene, on 6 matching bases. Here the CDR3 is given as CSVVTGGRETQYF. The nucleotide sequence reads as follows: TGCAGCGTTGTGACAGGTGGGAGAGAGACCCAGTACTTC.